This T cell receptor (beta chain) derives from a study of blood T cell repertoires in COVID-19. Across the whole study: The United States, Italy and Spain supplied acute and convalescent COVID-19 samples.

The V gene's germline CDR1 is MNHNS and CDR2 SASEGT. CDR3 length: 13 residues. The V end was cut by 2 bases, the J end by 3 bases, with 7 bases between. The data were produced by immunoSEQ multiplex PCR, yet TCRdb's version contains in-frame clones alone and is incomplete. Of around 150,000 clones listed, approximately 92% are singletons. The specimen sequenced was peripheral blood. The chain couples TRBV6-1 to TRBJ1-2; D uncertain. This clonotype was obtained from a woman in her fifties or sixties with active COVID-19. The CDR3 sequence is CASSEPGYYGYTF. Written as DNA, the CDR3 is TGTGCCAGCAGTGAACCCGGGTACTATGGCTACACCTTC.